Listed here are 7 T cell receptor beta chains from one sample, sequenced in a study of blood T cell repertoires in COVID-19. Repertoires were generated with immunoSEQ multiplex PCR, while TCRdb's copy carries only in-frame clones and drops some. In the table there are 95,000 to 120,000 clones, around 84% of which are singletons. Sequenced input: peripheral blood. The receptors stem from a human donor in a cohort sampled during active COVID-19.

DNA for the CDR3: TGTGCCAGCAGCCAAGTGGTGCAGGCTAAGGGGTCTGGGGCCAACGTCCTGACTTTC. It codes for CASSQVVQAKGSGANVLTF. This rearrangement joins TRBV3-1 (or the pseudogene TRBV3-2) to TRBJ2-6, with D possibly being TRBD1 (5 bases). Germline CDR1 LGHDT, CDR2 YNNKEL (reference sequence). V was shortened by 1 base and J by 1 base, with 17 bases between the two germline ends. The CDR3 has 19 residues.

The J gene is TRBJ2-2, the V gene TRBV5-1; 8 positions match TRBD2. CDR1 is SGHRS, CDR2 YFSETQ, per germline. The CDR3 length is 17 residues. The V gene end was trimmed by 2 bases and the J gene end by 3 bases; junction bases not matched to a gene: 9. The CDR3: CASSLLPAGEDTGELFF. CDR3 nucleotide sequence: TGCGCCAGCAGCTTACTCCCAGCGGGGGAGGACACCGGGGAGCTGTTTTTT.

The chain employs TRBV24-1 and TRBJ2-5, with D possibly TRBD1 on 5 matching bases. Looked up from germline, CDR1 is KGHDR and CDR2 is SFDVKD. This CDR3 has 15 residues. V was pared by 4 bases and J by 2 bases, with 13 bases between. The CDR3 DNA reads TGTGCCACCAGTGACTCGATTGGGGCTCAAGAGACCCAGTACTTC. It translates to CATSDSIGAQETQYF.

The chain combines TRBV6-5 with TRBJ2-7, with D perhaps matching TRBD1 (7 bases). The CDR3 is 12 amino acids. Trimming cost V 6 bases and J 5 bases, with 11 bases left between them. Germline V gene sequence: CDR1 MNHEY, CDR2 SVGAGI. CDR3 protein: CASREGAHEQYF. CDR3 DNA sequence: TGTGCCAGCAGGGAGGGGGCCCACGAGCAGTACTTC.

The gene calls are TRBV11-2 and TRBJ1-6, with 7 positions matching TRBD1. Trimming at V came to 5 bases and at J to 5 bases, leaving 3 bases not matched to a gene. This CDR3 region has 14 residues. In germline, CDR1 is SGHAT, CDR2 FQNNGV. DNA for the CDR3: TGTGCCAGCAGCATGGGACAGAATAATTCACCCCTCCACTTT. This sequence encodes CASSMGQNNSPLHF.

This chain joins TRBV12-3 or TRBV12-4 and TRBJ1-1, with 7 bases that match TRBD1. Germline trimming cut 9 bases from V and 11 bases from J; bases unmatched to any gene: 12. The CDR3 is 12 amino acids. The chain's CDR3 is CASDRATGGAFF. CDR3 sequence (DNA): TGTGCCAGTGACAGGGCCACGGGTGGGGCTTTCTTT.

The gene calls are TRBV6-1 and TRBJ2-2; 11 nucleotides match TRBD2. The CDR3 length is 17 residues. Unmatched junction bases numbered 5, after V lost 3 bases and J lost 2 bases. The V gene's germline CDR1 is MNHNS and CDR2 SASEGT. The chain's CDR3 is CASSDPSGGFNTGELFF. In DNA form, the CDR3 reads TGTGCCAGCAGTGATCCTAGCGGGGGGTTCAACACCGGGGAGCTGTTTTTT.